These 10 T cell receptor beta chains were sequenced from one sample in a study of blood T cell repertoires in COVID-19. Here immunoSEQ multiplex PCR was the method, and the copy in TCRdb shows in-frame clones only, minus some. The data contain around 85,000 clones, approximately 90% of them singletons. The sequenced material came from PBMCs or T cells enriched from blood (not recorded which). Receptors originate from a woman aged 45-65 years with acute COVID-19.

V and J are TRBV19 and TRBJ1-2; D call uncertain. Germline CDR1 and CDR2: LNHDA and SQIVND (reference sequence). This CDR3 spans 13 amino acids. The germline V and J ends were trimmed by 3 bases and 4 bases, with 9 bases remaining between them. The CDR3 loop reads CASSMQAGYGYTF. CDR3 DNA sequence: TGTGCCAGTAGTATGCAGGCTGGCTATGGCTACACCTTC. The whole variable domain, filled in from reference TRBV19 and TRBJ1-2, reads DGGITQSPKYLFRKEGQNVTLSCEQNLNHDAMYWYRQDPGQGLRLIYYSQIVNDFQKGDIAEGYSVSREKKESFPLTVTSAQKNPTAFYLCASSMQAGYGYTFGSGTRLTVV.

This clone came up once. The V and J genes are TRBV4-2 and TRBJ2-2; tentative D call: TRBD2 (7 bases). Germline assignment: CDR1 LGHNA and CDR2 YNFKEQ. Trimming pared 4 bases from V and 4 bases from J, leaving 13 bases between. The CDR3 is 15 residues long. CDR3 protein: CASSPSGGFTGELFF. The CDR3 nucleotides are TGTGCCAGCAGCCCATCGGGGGGCTTCACCGGGGAGCTGTTTTTT.

V usage is TRBV27 and J usage is TRBJ1-5; no reliable D call. Germline CDR1 is MNHEY and CDR2 is SMNVEV (reference sequence). V lost 6 bases and J 4 bases, leaving 10 bases between the germline ends. The length of the CDR3 is 13 residues. The CDR3 nucleotides read TGTGCCAGCAGCGACAACGGAAATCAGCCCCAGCATTTT. Translated, it gives CASSDNGNQPQHF.

The sample holds a few counts of this clone. The V gene is TRBV27, the J gene TRBJ1-1; D is unclear. Germline CDR1 reads MNHEY; CDR2 reads SMNVEV (reference sequence). V lost 7 bases and J lost 2, with 17 bases in between. The length of the CDR3 is 15 residues. CDR3 loop: CASKSYPRDNTEAFF. CDR3 coding DNA: TGTGCCAGCAAGTCTTATCCCCGGGATAACACTGAAGCTTTCTTT.

This clone is a singleton in its sample. The chain recombines TRBV25-1 with TRBJ2-1; TRBD2 agrees at 7 bases. This CDR3 is 18 amino acids long. Trimming cost V 2 bases and J 2 bases; bases outside gene matches: 12. Germline V gene sequence: CDR1 MGHDK, CDR2 SYGVNS. CDR3 loop: CASSERPGDGGAYNEQFF. The CDR3 DNA reads TGTGCCAGCAGTGAACGCCCCGGGGATGGGGGGGCCTACAATGAGCAGTTCTTC.

This chain joins TRBV5-4 and TRBJ2-1, with 7 bases identical to TRBD2. Germline V gene data show CDR1 as SGHNT and CDR2 as YYREEE (reference sequence). The J segment lost 8 bases and the V segment lost 7 bases, leaving 12 bases of the junction unmatched. CDR3 length: 14 amino acids. The CDR3 here is CASGREPRADEQFF. Here the CDR3 DNA reads TGTGCCAGCGGGCGGGAGCCTCGAGCGGATGAGCAGTTCTTC. The variable domain in full, completed from reference TRBV5-4 and TRBJ2-1, reads ETGVTQSPTHLIKTRGQQVTLRCSSQSGHNTVSWYQQALGQGPQFIFQYYREEENGRGNFPPRFSGLQFPNYSSELNVNALELDDSALYLCASGREPRADEQFFGPGTRLTVL.

The V gene is TRBV5-4, the J gene TRBJ2-1, with 11 nucleotides matching TRBD2. Trimming removed 2 bases from V and 0 bases from J; junction bases left unmatched: 7. The CDR3 is 18 amino acids. CDR1 is SGHNT, CDR2 YYREEE, per germline (reference sequence). The CDR3 bases are TGTGCCAGCAGCTTAGGACTAGCGGGTTCGAGCTCCTACAATGAGCAGTTCTTC. It yields the protein CASSLGLAGSSSYNEQFF.

The V and J genes are TRBV29-1 and TRBJ2-7; 13 bases agree with TRBD2. This CDR3 is 15 amino acids long. The V gene end was trimmed by 6 bases and the J gene end by 2 bases; junction bases not matched to a gene: 7. Germline values: CDR1 SQVTM, CDR2 ANQGSEA. CDR3 loop: CSVSGLAGEPYEQYF. DNA for the CDR3: TGCAGCGTCTCCGGACTAGCGGGAGAACCCTACGAGCAGTACTTC.

The chain uses TRBV7-2 and TRBJ2-1; possible D gene TRBD1, 6 bases. The V gene lost 3 bases and the J gene lost 12 bases, with 18 bases spanning the gap. The CDR3 runs to 14 residues. CDR1 and CDR2 from the germline V gene are SGHTA and FQGNSA. The CDR3 DNA sequence: TGTGCCAGCAGCTTGCCCCGGGCCCAACAGGGGCAGTTCTTC. Protein sequence: CASSLPRAQQGQFF.

Worth noting for this clone: This CDR3 is also generated by other DNA sequences in the sample. The rearrangement uses TRBV5-4 and TRBJ1-6, with D maybe TRBD1 (5 bases). Trimming left V 0 bases short and J 5 bases short, with 6 bases between. This CDR3 spans 14 amino acids. Looked up from germline, CDR1 is SGHNT and CDR2 is YYREEE (reference sequence). Here the CDR3 DNA reads TGTGCCAGCAGCTTGGACAGGAATAATTCACCCCTCCACTTT. It encodes CASSLDRNNSPLHF.